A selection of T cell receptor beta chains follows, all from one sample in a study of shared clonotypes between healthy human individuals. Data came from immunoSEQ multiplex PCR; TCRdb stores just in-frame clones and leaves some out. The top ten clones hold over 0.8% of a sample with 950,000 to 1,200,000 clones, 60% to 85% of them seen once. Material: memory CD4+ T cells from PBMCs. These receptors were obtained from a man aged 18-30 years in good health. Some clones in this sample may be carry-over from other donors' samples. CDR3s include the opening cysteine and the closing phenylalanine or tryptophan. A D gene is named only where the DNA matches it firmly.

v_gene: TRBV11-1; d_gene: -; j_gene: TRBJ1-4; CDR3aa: CASSFVAEGEKLFF
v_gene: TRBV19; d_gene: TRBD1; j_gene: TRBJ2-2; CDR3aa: CASSILRDRGTGELFF
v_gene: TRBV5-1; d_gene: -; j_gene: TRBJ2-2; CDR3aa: CASSLGPGKNTGELFF
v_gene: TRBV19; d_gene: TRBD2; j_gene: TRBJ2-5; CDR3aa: CASRGTSGRVETQYF
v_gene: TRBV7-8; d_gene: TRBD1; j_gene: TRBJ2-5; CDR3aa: CASSGRDRGETQYF
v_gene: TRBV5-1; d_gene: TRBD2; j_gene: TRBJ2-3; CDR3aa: CASSAGLAGGTDTQYF
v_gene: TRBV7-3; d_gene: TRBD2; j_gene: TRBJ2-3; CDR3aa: CASSLMASGTVDTDTQYF
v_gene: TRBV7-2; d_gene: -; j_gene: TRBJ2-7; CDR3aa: CASSLVGYEQYF
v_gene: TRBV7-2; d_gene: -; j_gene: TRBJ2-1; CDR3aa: CASSDYIPNEQFF
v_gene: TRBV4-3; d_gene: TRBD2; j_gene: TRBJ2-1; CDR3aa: CASSPALAGGYNEQFF
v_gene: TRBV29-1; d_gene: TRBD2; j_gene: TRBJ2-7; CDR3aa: CSVGGGSKSRTYEQYF
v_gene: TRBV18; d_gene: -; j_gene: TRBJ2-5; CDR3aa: CASSPRQGRETQYF
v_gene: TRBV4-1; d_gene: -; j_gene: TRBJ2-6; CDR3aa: CASSQEYPMVGGANVLTF
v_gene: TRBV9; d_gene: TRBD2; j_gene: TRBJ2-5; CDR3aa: CASSVFGRNQETQYF
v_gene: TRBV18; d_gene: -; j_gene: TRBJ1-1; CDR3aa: CASSPRGEGAFF
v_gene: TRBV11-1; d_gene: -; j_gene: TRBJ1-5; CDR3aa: CASSEAGGGNQPQHF
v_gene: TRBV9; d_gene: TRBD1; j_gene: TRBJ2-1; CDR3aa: CASSDGDRGNGVYEQFF
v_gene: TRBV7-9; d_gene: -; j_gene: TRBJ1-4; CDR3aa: CATIPGRRMEKLFF
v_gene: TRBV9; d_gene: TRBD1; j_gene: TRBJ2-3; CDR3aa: CASSVAGRGRSDTQYF
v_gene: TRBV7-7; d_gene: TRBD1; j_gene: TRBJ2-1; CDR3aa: CASSSGTGGFEQFF
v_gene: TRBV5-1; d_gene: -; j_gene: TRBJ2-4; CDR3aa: CASSLDGQGVNIQYF
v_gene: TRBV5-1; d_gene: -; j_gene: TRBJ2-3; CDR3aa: CASSIGQNTDTQYF
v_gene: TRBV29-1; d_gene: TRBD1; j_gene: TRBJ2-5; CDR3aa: CSVVIRGQGGFGETQYF
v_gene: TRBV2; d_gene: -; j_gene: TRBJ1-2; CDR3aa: CASSPGPLRWGYTF
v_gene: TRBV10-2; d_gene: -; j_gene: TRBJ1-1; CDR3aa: CASSELGSTEAFF
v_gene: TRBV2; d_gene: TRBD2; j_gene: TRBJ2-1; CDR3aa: CASSESSGRVHEQFF
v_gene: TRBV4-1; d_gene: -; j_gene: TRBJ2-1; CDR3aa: CASSQAIGGDNEQFF
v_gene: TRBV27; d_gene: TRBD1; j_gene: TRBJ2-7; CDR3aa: CASSRTGARHEQYF
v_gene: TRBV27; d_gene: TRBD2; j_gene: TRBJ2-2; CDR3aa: CASSFDRDSGRQNGELFF
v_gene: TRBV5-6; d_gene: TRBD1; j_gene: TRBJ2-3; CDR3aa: CASSSVHGQGYGTDTQYF
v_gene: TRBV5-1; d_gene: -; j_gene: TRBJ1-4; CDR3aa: CASSLEAGAGEKLFF
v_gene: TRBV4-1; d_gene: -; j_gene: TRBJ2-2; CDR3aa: CASSQDSLAGELFF
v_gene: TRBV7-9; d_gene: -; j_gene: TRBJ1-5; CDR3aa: CASSTLDGKNQPQHF
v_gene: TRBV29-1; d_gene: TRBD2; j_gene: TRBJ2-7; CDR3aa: CSAEGVSGIHSYEQYF
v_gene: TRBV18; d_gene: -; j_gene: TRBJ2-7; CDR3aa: CASSPMLGVHEQYF
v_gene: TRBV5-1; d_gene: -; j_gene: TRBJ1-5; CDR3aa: CASSLAGSNQPQHF
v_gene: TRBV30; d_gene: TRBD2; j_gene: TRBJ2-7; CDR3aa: CAWSAGTSGSCYF
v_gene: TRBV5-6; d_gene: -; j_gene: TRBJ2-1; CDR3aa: CASSLGGGSSYNEQFF
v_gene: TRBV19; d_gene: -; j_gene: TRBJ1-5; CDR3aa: CASSRPHQPQHF
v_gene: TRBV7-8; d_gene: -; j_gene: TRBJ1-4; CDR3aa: CASSLWGQGEEKLFF
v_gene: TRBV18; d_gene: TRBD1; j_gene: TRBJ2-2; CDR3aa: CASSPGQGVNTGELFF
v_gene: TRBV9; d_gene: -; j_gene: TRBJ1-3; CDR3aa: CASSETSGNTIYF
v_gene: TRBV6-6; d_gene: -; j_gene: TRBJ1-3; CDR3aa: CASYGRRLGNTIYF
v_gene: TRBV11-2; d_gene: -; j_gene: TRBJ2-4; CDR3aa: CASETAGENIQYF
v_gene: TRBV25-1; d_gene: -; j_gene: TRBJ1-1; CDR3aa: CASSGALQAFF
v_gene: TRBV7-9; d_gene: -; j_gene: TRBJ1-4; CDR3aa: CASSLDRYNEKLFF
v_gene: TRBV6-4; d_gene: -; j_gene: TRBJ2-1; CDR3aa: CASSEVASAGEQFF
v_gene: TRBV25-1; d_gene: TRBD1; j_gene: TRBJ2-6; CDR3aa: CATSPQGADGANVLTF
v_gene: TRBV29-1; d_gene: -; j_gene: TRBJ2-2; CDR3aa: CSAELGRGTGELFF
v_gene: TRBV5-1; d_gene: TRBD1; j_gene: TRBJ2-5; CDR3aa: CASHADRVGETQYF
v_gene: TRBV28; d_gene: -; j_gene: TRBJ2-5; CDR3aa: CASSPPVGGATEETQYF
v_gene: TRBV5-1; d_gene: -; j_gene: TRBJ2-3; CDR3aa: CASSLSGPDTQYF
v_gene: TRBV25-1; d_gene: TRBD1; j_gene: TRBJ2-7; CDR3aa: CASRTGAAYEQYF
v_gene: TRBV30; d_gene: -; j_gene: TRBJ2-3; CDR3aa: CAWFESDTQYF
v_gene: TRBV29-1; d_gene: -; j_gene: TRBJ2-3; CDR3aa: CSVVGKNTDTQYF
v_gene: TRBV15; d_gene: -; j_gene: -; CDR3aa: CATSKRWGSRYEQYF
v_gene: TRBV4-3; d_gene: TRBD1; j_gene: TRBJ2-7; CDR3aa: CASSQRTGDPYEQYF
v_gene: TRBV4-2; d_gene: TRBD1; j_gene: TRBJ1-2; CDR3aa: CASSSPQGEYGYTF
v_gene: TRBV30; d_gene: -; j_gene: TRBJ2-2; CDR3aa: CAWSVQVSGELFF